The sequence of this TCR beta chain was determined in a study of T cell repertoires in cytomegalovirus infection. About the research overall: From public TCR beta signatures came an indication of both CMV infection and matching HLA type. Study-level findings and limits: Identification of carriers of CMV plus the relevant HLA was performed using cumulative public TCR beta family frequency. Across the ex vivo response, the dominant clonotypes were HLA-C-restricted CMV-specific TCR beta clonotypes.

In germline, CDR1 is DFQATT, CDR2 SNEGSKA (reference sequence). The V and J ends lost 3 bases and 2 bases respectively, with 17 bases between them. The CDR3 runs 15 residues. Note on this clonotype: What it recognizes is unknown.

MiXCR, applied by TCRdb to the reads, yields one record per CDR3 protein. This repertoire shows more than 650,000 distinct CDR3 sequences, roughly 36% found once; its top ten account for around 2.6%. The chain carries TRBV20-1 and TRBJ2-7; perhaps D is TRBD1 or TRBD2 (6 bases each). This receptor was identified in a human donor in good health (CMV status not recorded). Some clones in this sample may be carry-over from other donors' samples. Source material: PBMCs. The CDR3: CSARPGSRGAYEQYF. The CDR3 bases are TGCAGTGCTAGGCCCGGGAGTAGGGGGGCCTACGAGCAGTACTTC.